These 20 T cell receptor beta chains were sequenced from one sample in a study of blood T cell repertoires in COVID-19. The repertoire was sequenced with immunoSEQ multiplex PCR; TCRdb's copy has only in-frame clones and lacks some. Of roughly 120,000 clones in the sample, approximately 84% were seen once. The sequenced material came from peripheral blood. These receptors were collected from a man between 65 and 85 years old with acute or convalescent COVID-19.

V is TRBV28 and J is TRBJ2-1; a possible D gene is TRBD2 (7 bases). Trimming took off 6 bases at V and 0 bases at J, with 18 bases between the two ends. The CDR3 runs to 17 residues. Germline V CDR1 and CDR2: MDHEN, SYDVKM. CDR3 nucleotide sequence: TGTGCCAGCAGGAGATCCGGGGGGCGAAGCTCCTACAATGAGCAGTTCTTC. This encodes CASRRSGGRSSYNEQFF.

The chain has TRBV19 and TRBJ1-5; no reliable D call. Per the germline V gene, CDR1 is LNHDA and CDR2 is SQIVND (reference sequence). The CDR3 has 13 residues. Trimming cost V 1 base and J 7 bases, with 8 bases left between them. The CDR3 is CASSIGGGQPQHF. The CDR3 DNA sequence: TGTGCCAGTAGTATAGGGGGAGGGCAGCCCCAGCATTTT.

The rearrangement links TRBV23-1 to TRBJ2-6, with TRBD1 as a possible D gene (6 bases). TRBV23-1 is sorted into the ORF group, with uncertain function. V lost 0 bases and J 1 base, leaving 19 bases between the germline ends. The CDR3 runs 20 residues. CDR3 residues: CASSQSITPGVLSGANVLTF. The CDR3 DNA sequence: TGCGCCAGCAGTCAATCGATAACCCCAGGGGTGCTTTCTGGGGCCAACGTCCTGACTTTC.

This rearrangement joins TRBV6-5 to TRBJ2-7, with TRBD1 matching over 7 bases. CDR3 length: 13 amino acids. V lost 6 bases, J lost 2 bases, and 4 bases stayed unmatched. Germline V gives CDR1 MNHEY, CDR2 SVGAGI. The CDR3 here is CASSHRGPYEQYF. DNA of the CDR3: TGTGCCAGCAGCCACAGGGGCCCCTACGAGCAGTACTTC.

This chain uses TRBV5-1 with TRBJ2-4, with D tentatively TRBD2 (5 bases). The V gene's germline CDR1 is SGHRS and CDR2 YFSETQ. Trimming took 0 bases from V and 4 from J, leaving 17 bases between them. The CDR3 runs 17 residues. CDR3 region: CASSLVRSVPGKNIQYF. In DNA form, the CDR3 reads TGCGCCAGCAGCTTGGTAAGGTCCGTGCCGGGAAAAAACATTCAGTACTTC.

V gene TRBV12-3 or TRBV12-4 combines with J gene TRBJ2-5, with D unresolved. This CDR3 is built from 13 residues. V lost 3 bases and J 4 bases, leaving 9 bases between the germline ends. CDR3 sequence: CASSFGGPETQYF. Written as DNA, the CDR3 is TGTGCCAGCAGTTTTGGTGGGCCAGAGACCCAGTACTTC.

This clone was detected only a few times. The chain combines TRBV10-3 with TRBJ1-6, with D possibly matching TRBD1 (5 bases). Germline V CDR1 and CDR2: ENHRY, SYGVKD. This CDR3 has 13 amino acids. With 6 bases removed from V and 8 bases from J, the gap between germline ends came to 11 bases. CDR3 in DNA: TGTGCCATCAGCCCACAGGTGGATTCACCCCTCCACTTT. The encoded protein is CAISPQVDSPLHF.

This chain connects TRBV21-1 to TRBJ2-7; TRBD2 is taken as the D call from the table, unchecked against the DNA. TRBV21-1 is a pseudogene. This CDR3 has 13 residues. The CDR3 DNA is TGTGCCAGCAGCCCAGCCGGGTGGTACGAGCAGTACTTC. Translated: CASSPAGWYEQYF.

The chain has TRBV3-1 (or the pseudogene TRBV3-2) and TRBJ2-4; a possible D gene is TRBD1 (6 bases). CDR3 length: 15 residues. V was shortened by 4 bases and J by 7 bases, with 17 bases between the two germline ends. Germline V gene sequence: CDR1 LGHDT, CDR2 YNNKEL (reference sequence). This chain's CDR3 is CASSPGHRVENIQYF. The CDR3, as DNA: TGTGCCAGCAGCCCGGGCCACAGGGTGGAGAACATTCAGTACTTC.

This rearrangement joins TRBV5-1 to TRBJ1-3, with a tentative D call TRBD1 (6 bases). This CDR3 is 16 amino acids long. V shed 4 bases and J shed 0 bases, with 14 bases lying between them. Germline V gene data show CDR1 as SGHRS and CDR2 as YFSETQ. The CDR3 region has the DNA TGCGCCAGCAGCCTCGGACAGTCCCTCTCTGGAAACACCATATATTTT. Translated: CASSLGQSLSGNTIYF.

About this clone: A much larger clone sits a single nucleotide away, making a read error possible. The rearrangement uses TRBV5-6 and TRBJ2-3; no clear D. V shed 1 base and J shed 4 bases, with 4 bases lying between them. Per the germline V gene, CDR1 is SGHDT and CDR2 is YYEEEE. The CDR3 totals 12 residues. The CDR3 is CASSLRADTQYF. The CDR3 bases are TGTGCCAGCAGCTTGCGGGCAGATACGCAGTATTTT.

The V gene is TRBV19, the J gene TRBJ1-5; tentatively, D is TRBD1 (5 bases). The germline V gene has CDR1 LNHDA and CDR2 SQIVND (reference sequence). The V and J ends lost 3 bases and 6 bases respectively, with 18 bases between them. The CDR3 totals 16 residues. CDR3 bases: TGTGCCAGTAGTATTTTTGCCCAGGGAGGAAGTCAGCCCCAGCATTTT. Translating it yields CASSIFAQGGSQPQHF.

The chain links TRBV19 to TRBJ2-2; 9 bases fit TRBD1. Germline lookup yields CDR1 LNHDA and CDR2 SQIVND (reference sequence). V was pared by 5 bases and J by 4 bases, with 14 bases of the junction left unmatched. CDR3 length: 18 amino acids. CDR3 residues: CASSYRDRVHRGTGELFF. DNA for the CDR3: TGTGCCAGTAGTTACCGGGACAGGGTCCACCGGGGCACCGGGGAGCTGTTTTTT.

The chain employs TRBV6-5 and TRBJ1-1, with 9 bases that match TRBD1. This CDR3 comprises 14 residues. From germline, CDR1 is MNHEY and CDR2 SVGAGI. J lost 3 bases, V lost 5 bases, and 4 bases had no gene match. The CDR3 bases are TGTGCCAGCAGTCTTACAGGGGGCCACACTGAAGCTTTCTTT. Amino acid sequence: CASSLTGGHTEAFF.

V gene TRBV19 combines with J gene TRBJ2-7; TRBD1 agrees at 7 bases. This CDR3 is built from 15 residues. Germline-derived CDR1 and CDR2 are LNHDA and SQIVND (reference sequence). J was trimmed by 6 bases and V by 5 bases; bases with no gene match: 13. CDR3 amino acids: CASSPFWGQPSEQYF. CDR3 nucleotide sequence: TGTGCCAGTAGTCCATTCTGGGGACAGCCCTCCGAGCAGTACTTC.

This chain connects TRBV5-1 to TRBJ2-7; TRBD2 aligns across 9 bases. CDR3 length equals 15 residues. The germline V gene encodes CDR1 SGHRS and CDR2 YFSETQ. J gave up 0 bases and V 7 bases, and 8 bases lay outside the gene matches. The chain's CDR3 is CASGSGGQSSYEQYF. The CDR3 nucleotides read TGCGCCAGCGGTAGCGGGGGCCAAAGCTCCTACGAGCAGTACTTC.

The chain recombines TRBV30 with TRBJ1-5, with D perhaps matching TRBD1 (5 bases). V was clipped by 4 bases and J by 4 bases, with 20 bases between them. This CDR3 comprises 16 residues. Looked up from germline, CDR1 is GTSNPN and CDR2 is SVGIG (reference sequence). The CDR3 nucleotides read TGTGCCTGGACACCCTTCCCGGGGGAGGGTAATCAGCCCCAGCATTTT. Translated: CAWTPFPGEGNQPQHF. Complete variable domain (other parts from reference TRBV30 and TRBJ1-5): SQTIHQWPATLVQPVGSPLSLECTVEGTSNPNLYWYRQAAGRGLQLLFYSVGIGQISSEVPQNLSASRPQDRQFILSSKKLLLSDSGFYLCAWTPFPGEGNQPQHFGDGTRLSIL.

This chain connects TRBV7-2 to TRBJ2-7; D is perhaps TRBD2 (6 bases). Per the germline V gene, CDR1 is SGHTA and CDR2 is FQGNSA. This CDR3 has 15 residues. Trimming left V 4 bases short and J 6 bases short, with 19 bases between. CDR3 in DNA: TGTGCCAGCAGCTCCGTTTCGGGGGAACTCTCCGAGCAGTACTTC. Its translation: CASSSVSGELSEQYF.

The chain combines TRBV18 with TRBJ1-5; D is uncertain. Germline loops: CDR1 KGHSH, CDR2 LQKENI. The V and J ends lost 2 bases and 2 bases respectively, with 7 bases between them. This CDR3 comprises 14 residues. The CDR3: CASSPFGGNQPQHF. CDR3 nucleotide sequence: TGTGCCAGCTCACCATTCGGGGGCAATCAGCCCCAGCATTTT. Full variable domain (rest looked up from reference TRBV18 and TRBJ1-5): NAGVMQNPRHLVRRRGQEARLRCSPMKGHSHVYWYRQLPEEGLKFMVYLQKENIIDESGMPKERFSAEFPKEGPSILRIQQVVRGDSAAYFCASSPFGGNQPQHFGDGTRLSIL.

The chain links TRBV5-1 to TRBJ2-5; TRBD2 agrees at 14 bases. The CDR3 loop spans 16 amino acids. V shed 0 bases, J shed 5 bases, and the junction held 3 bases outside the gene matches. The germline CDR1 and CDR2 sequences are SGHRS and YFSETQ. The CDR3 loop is CASSLGLAGGLETQYF. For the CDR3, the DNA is TGCGCCAGCAGCTTGGGACTAGCGGGGGGGTTGGAGACCCAGTACTTC.